This TCR beta chain emerged from a study of CD8 T cells in ankylosing spondylitis. Findings of the study overall: The disease-linked clones had a CD8+ phenotype and low blood frequencies. Characteristic of ankylosing spondylitis blood, it appeared, was a TCR beta motif comprising about eight highly homologous variants. Matched synovial fluid from ankylosing spondylitis patients was reported to be enriched for disease-linked clones.

Using its own MiXCR run on the 5' RACE reads, TCRdb lists one record per CDR3 protein. The sample has 350,000 or so distinct CDR3 sequences, less than 9.5% seen once; the top ten hold roughly 15%. Regarding this clonotype: Its antigen is not known.

Germline assignment: CDR1 SGHRS and CDR2 YFSETQ. Trimming at V came to 7 bases and at J to 6 bases, leaving 9 bases not matched to a gene. The CDR3 runs 15 residues. The TCR originated in a male donor with ankylosing spondylitis. Source material: blood, either unsorted or a sorted T cell fraction (not recorded which). J is TRBJ2-3 and V is TRBV5-1, with 12 bases identical to TRBD2. DNA of the CDR3: TGCGCCAGCTCCAGACTAGCGGGAGAAGGGGATACGCAGTATTTT. Translating gives CASSRLAGEGDTQYF. The whole variable domain, remainder taken from reference TRBV5-1 and TRBJ2-3, is KAGVTQTPRYLIKTRGQQVTLSCSPISGHRSVSWYQQTPGQGLQFLFEYFSETQRNKGNFPGRFSGRQFSNSRSEMNVSTLELGDSALYLCASSRLAGEGDTQYFGPGTRLTVL.